The present entry profiles one T cell receptor beta chain with its context. V was shortened by 2 bases and J by 6 bases, with 11 bases between the two germline ends. From germline, CDR1 is MNHEY and CDR2 SVGAGI. The CDR3 loop spans 14 amino acids. The sample is drawn from a study of blood T cell repertoires in COVID-19. Authors' processing steps: Amplifying reference gene primers gave estimates of nucleated cell counts. The data were produced by immunoSEQ multiplex PCR, yet TCRdb's version contains in-frame clones alone and is incomplete. V and J calls and clone size are copied from that table; D and trimming were computed from the DNA. Among approximately 84,000 clones listed, 80% were seen once.

This chain uses TRBV6-5 with TRBJ1-5, with D possibly being TRBD1 (5 bases). Sequenced sample: peripheral blood. The clonotype comes from a human donor in a cohort sampled during active COVID-19. For the CDR3, the DNA is TGTGCCAGCAGTTACCTAGGGGTGGGTCAGCCCCAGCATTTT. Translating gives CASSYLGVGQPQHF.